Below are 3 T cell receptor beta chains sequenced from a single sample in a study of shared clonotypes between healthy human individuals. Clones were sequenced by immunoSEQ multiplex PCR, and TCRdb holds only the in-frame ones, with some missing. The sample consists of 1.4 million to 1.5 million clones, more than 95% of them appearing once. The source material was naive CD4+ T cells sorted from blood. Subset of the sample: CD45RA+ positively selected. The source of these receptors is a man aged 25-45 years in good health.

The chain carries TRBV27 and TRBJ1-1, with unresolved D. V lost 3 bases to trimming and J lost 5 bases, with 10 bases between them. CDR1 is MNHEY and CDR2 is SMNVEV in the germline V gene (reference sequence). This CDR3 has 13 amino acids. The CDR3 region has the DNA TGTGCCAGCAGTTTGAAGGCGGATACTGAAGCTTTCTTT. Its translation is CASSLKADTEAFF.

CDR3 in amino acids: CASSLAETNTEAFF. In DNA form, the CDR3 reads TGTGCCAGCAGCTTAGCAGAAACGAACACTGAAGCTTTCTTT. The V call is TRBV7-2, the J call TRBJ1-1; D remains unclear. The CDR3 consists of 14 residues. Germline assignment: CDR1 SGHTA and CDR2 FQGNSA. Trimming stripped 0 bases from V and 1 base from J, with 6 bases between.

To note about this clone: Other DNA sequences in the same sample also yield this CDR3. The genes are TRBV2 and TRBJ1-1; no clear D. The CDR3 length is 11 residues. Germline values: CDR1 SNHLY, CDR2 FYNNEI. Deletions cut 1 base from V and 4 bases from J, with 1 base between. In DNA, the CDR3 is TGTGCCAGCAGTGAAGTCACTGAAGCTTTCTTT. Residues: CASSEVTEAFF.